Listed below are T cell receptor beta chains from one sample, sequenced in a study of control samples from healthy donors and cancer patients. Here immunoSEQ multiplex PCR was the method, and the copy in TCRdb shows in-frame clones only, minus some. This sample has some 410,000 clones, with 90% found just once. Input material: PBMCs. The receptors come from a man aged 35 to 55 with head and neck cancer. Both conserved end residues are part of each CDR3. A D gene is named only where the DNA matches it firmly. Clone size appears in some rows only: once, few, many, or a class for an expanded clone.

cdr3_aa: CASSEWTGIGGYTF
clone_size: -
v_call: TRBV25-1
d_call: TRBD1

cdr3_aa: CASSLGLLYEQYF
clone_size: -
v_call: TRBV6-2/TRBV6-3
d_call: -

cdr3_aa: CATEGGVVETQYF
clone_size: -
v_call: TRBV28
d_call: -

cdr3_aa: CASSQTGGRTDTQYF
clone_size: -
v_call: TRBV6-6
d_call: TRBD1

cdr3_aa: CASPSGREQFF
clone_size: -
v_call: TRBV2
d_call: TRBD2

cdr3_aa: CASSGGRRNTEAFF
clone_size: -
v_call: TRBV2
d_call: -

cdr3_aa: CSTGTSGGQFF
clone_size: -
v_call: TRBV20-1
d_call: TRBD2

cdr3_aa: CASSPEYEVYGYTF
clone_size: -
v_call: TRBV4-3
d_call: -

cdr3_aa: CASSLISTSDTQYF
clone_size: -
v_call: TRBV5-4
d_call: -

cdr3_aa: CASSVGLARPVYF
clone_size: -
v_call: TRBV2
d_call: TRBD2

cdr3_aa: CSAIQGLEQYF
clone_size: -
v_call: TRBV20-1
d_call: TRBD1

cdr3_aa: CASSSSMATRDSPLHF
clone_size: -
v_call: TRBV6-5
d_call: -

cdr3_aa: CASGPGQLNEKLFF
clone_size: -
v_call: TRBV12-5
d_call: -

cdr3_aa: CASSLRLPGANVLTF
clone_size: -
v_call: TRBV7-3
d_call: -

cdr3_aa: CATLRLAGGPPGELFF
clone_size: -
v_call: TRBV19
d_call: TRBD2

cdr3_aa: CASSPGLAGESSYNEQFF
clone_size: -
v_call: TRBV4-2
d_call: TRBD2

cdr3_aa: CASSRQSNQPQHF
clone_size: -
v_call: TRBV6-2/TRBV6-3
d_call: -

cdr3_aa: CAWSWGRQTNTGELFF
clone_size: -
v_call: TRBV30
d_call: -

cdr3_aa: CASSSQGANNYEQYF
clone_size: -
v_call: TRBV6-6
d_call: TRBD1

cdr3_aa: CASSGTGGETQYF
clone_size: -
v_call: TRBV5-4
d_call: TRBD1

cdr3_aa: CASSSTQDRGAEKLFF
clone_size: -
v_call: TRBV2
d_call: TRBD1

cdr3_aa: CASRRGREGYEQYF
clone_size: -
v_call: TRBV6-5
d_call: TRBD2

cdr3_aa: CASSPGQGAYTEAFF
clone_size: -
v_call: TRBV5-1
d_call: TRBD1

cdr3_aa: CASSSDGGSIDTQYF
clone_size: -
v_call: TRBV7-3
d_call: -

cdr3_aa: CASSSGHNQPQHF
clone_size: -
v_call: TRBV6-6
d_call: -

cdr3_aa: CASSQDRGQGYSYNSPLHF
clone_size: -
v_call: TRBV4-1
d_call: TRBD1

cdr3_aa: CASSTRGTNTEAFF
clone_size: few
v_call: TRBV5-1
d_call: -

cdr3_aa: CASSPARGSVQPQHF
clone_size: -
v_call: TRBV18
d_call: -